Sequencing of this T cell receptor (beta chain) was carried out in a study of post-analysis software for immune sequencing data. Study as a whole: Relapsing-remitting, secondary progressive and progressive-relapsing forms made up the multiple sclerosis disease courses. Whole-study findings and limits: Patients with multiple sclerosis recorded significantly lower normalized Chao1 diversity than controls, the study found. Relative to controls, patients had 5 or 6 TRBV segments at higher frequency, with TRBV5-6, TRBV5-1 and TRBV20-1 among these. F measure showed strong co-clustering of same-batch samples.

Unique molecular identifiers were carried by the TCR beta cDNA libraries. A single record per CDR3 protein comes from TCRdb applying MiXCR to the PCR reads. The sample has roughly 620,000 distinct CDR3 sequences, about 40% seen once. V lost 4 bases, J lost 3 bases, and 3 bases stayed unmatched. This CDR3 has 14 amino acids. CDR1 is MNHEY, CDR2 SVGAGI, per germline. Only a few counts were recorded for this clonotype. The antigen remains undetermined. Sequenced sample: blood. This rearrangement joins TRBV6-5 to TRBJ2-4; 7 nucleotides match TRBD1. The sequence was obtained from a girl aged 10 to 17 with multiple sclerosis. The CDR3 DNA is TGTGCCAGCAGTTCTACAGGGGTCAAAAACATTCAGTACTTC. This codes for CASSSTGVKNIQYF.